Shown below are 24 T cell receptor beta chains from a single sample sequenced in a study of technical replicates of blood from a handful of donors. Produced via immunoSEQ multiplex PCR; TCRdb's table is partial and in-frame only. This table holds some 80,000 clones, about 97% found once. The sequenced material came from T cells isolated from PBMCs. These receptor sequences come from a human donor in good health.

This chain uses TRBV7-6 with TRBJ1-2; 7 nucleotides agree with TRBD1. Germline trimming cut 4 bases from V and 6 bases from J; bases unmatched to any gene: 8. The CDR3 totals 14 residues. The germline V gene encodes CDR1 SGHVS and CDR2 FNYEAQ. The CDR3 DNA reads as TGTGCCAGCAGCTCCAGGACAGGACGGAATGGCTACACCTTC. Translation gives CASSSRTGRNGYTF.

The V and J genes are TRBV7-3 and TRBJ1-2; no firm D call. The CDR3 is made up of 14 amino acids. Germline V lookup: CDR1 SGHTA, CDR2 FQGTGA. Trimming cost V 2 bases and J 6 bases, with 13 bases left between them. The CDR3 sequence is CASSLSEGMHGYTF. The DNA for the CDR3 is TGTGCCAGCAGCTTATCGGAGGGAATGCATGGCTACACCTTC.

The chain uses TRBV11-1 and TRBJ2-1; 7 nucleotides agree with TRBD1. Germline V lookup: CDR1 SGHAT, CDR2 FQDESV (reference sequence). The CDR3 has 15 residues. Trimming removed 2 bases from V and 7 bases from J; junction bases left unmatched: 8. CDR3: CASSLSGQGVNEQFF. CDR3 sequence (DNA): TGTGCCAGCAGCTTATCGGGCCAGGGGGTAAATGAGCAGTTCTTC. The full variable domain, completed using reference TRBV11-1 and TRBJ2-1, is EAEVAQSPRYKITEKSQAVAFWCDPISGHATLYWYRQILGQGPELLVQFQDESVVDDSQLPKDRFSAERLKGVDSTLKIQPAELGDSAMYLCASSLSGQGVNEQFFGPGTRLTVL.

A remark on this clone: A junction end diverges from the germline sequence, so it may reflect a read error. The chain combines TRBV11-2 with TRBJ2-2; TRBD1 might be the D (5 bases). The length of the CDR3 is 14 residues. Germline loops: CDR1 SGHAT, CDR2 FQNNGV. In DNA, the CDR3 is TGTGCCAGCAGCCCATACAGGAACTCCGGGGAGCTGTTTTTT. It encodes CASSPYRNSGELFF.

The chain recombines TRBV6-5 with TRBJ2-1; D is ambiguous. V lost 3 bases to trimming and J lost 5 bases, with 11 bases between them. CDR1 MNHEY and CDR2 SVGAGI come from the germline V gene. The CDR3 sequence is 14 residues long. The CDR3 region has the DNA TGTGCCAGCAGTTATGGATCGAGCGACAATGAGCAGTTCTTC. Translation gives CASSYGSSDNEQFF.

The V and J genes are TRBV28 and TRBJ2-7, with 8 bases lining up with TRBD2. The trim removed 3 bases at V and 6 bases at J, leaving 7 bases unmatched. The V gene's germline CDR1 is MDHEN and CDR2 SYDVKM. The CDR3 sequence is 14 residues long. The CDR3 nucleotides are TGTGCCAGCAGTTTTTTCGGACTAGCTCGCGAGCAGTACTTC. This translates into CASSFFGLAREQYF.

V usage is TRBV7-8 and J usage is TRBJ1-5, with 7 bases that match TRBD1. J was trimmed by 2 bases and V by 5 bases; bases with no gene match: 9. The germline V gene encodes CDR1 SGHVS and CDR2 FQNEAQ. This CDR3 has 16 residues. Written as DNA, the CDR3 is TGTGCCAGCAGCCAGGGGGGTGGGCAGGGCAATCAGCCCCAGCATTTT. Translating it yields CASSQGGGQGNQPQHF.

V and J are TRBV19 and TRBJ1-2, with 7 bases identical to TRBD1. CDR3 length: 15 residues. The V gene's germline CDR1 is LNHDA and CDR2 SQIVND (reference sequence). Trimming cost V 1 base and J 0 bases; bases outside gene matches: 2. The chain's CDR3 is CASSIGTGPNYGYTF. The CDR3 DNA reads TGTGCCAGTAGTATAGGGACAGGTCCTAACTATGGCTACACCTTC.

The sample holds one count of this clone. The V gene is TRBV10-3, the J gene TRBJ2-3, with D unclear. Trimming pared 6 bases from V and 0 bases from J, leaving 4 bases between. This CDR3 has 12 amino acids. Germline V gene sequence: CDR1 ENHRY, CDR2 SYGVKD. Here the CDR3 reads CAISLSTDTQYF. The DNA of the CDR3 is TGTGCCATCAGCCTCAGCACAGATACGCAGTATTTT.

This clone was counted at least ten times. The DNA of the CDR3 is TGCGCCAGCAGTGAACAGGGGGCTTACAATGAGCAGTTCTTC. It translates to CASSEQGAYNEQFF. The chain joins TRBV10-2 to TRBJ2-1; 9 bases line up with TRBD1. The CDR3 spans 14 residues. Per the germline V gene, CDR1 is WSHSY and CDR2 is SAAADI. With 3 bases clipped from V and 4 bases from J, the junction kept 1 base outside the gene matches.

The chain uses TRBV15 and TRBJ2-6; possible D gene TRBD1, 6 bases. From germline, CDR1 is LNHNV and CDR2 YYDKDF (reference sequence). The CDR3 sequence is 15 residues long. Trimming left V 6 bases short and J 4 bases short, with 13 bases between. The CDR3 loop is CATRGQGSGANVLTF. CDR3 DNA sequence: TGTGCCACCAGGGGGCAGGGGTCAGGGGCCAACGTCCTGACTTTC.

The DNA of the CDR3 is TGTGCCACCCACGCGGGACAGTTCTTCTATGGCTACACCTTC. It encodes CATHAGQFFYGYTF. The rearrangement uses TRBV6-5 and TRBJ1-2; 7 bases agree with TRBD1. CDR1 MNHEY and CDR2 SVGAGI come from the germline V gene. V was clipped by 10 bases and J by 4 bases; unmatched bases: 12. The CDR3 sequence is 14 residues long.

V is TRBV14 and J is TRBJ1-2; TRBD1 matches 7 bases. V lost 4 bases to trimming and J lost 11 bases; unmatched junction nucleotides: 7. The length of the CDR3 is 12 residues. CDR1 is SGHDN, CDR2 FVKESK, per germline. The CDR3 protein is CASSLYRGGYTF. Here the CDR3 DNA reads TGTGCCAGCAGCCTCTACAGGGGTGGATACACCTTC.

The chain joins TRBV10-3 to TRBJ1-5, with D maybe TRBD1 (5 bases). CDR3 size: 12 residues. Germline V lookup: CDR1 ENHRY, CDR2 SYGVKD. V was shortened by 10 bases and J by 5 bases, with 12 bases between the two germline ends. DNA of the CDR3: TGTGCCAGTGGTCCGGGGGATCAGCCCCAGCATTTT. This sequence encodes CASGPGDQPQHF.

V and J are TRBV29-1 and TRBJ2-1; D is possibly TRBD1 (5 bases). The CDR3 covers 12 residues. Germline V gene sequence: CDR1 SQVTM, CDR2 ANQGSEA. With 5 bases removed from V and 8 bases from J, the gap between germline ends came to 13 bases. Here the CDR3 DNA reads TGCAGCGTTCAATGGTCAGGGTATGAGCAGTTCTTC. It specifies CSVQWSGYEQFF.

This clone was seen only once. The chain recombines TRBV7-8 with TRBJ1-1, with D perhaps matching TRBD1 (6 bases). Germline V CDR1 and CDR2: SGHVS, FQNEAQ. The V end was cut by 5 bases, the J end by 6 bases, with 16 bases between. This CDR3 is built from 14 residues. CDR3 protein: CASSAHAGGPEAFF. The CDR3 DNA is TGTGCCAGCAGCGCCCACGCGGGGGGCCCTGAAGCTTTCTTT. The variable domain in full, completed from reference TRBV7-8 and TRBJ1-1, reads GAGVSQSPRYKVAKRGQDVALRCDPISGHVSLFWYQQALGQGPEFLTYFQNEAQLDKSGLPSDRFFAERPEGSVSTLKIQRTQQEDSAVYLCASSAHAGGPEAFFGQGTRLTVV.

The chain carries TRBV27 and TRBJ1-5; 8 bases are shared with TRBD1. The CDR3 extends over 16 amino acids. Germline-derived CDR1 and CDR2 are MNHEY and SMNVEV (reference sequence). Germline trimming cut 4 bases from V and 3 bases from J; bases unmatched to any gene: 8. The CDR3 loop is CASSSRPDRVNQPQHF. Written as DNA, the CDR3 is TGTGCCAGCAGTTCCCGCCCGGACAGGGTCAATCAGCCCCAGCATTTT.

V usage is TRBV7-9 and J usage is TRBJ2-3; 11 positions agree with TRBD2. There are 17 residues in the CDR3. Looked up from germline, CDR1 is SEHNR and CDR2 is FQNEAQ (reference sequence). Losses at the gene ends were 8 bases for V and 5 bases for J; bases not matched to a gene: 15. Here the CDR3 DNA reads TGTGCCAGCGAGCGGACTAGCGGGCCAAGGGACCGAGATACGCAGTATTTT. Translation: CASERTSGPRDRDTQYF.

The table lists this clone with a few counts. The genes are TRBV6-5 and TRBJ1-3; 7 positions match TRBD1. The CDR3 loop spans 13 amino acids. V trimming: 5 bases; J trimming: 8 bases; junction bases outside the gene matches: 6. CDR1 and CDR2 (germline): MNHEY, SVGAGI. DNA of the CDR3: TGTGCCAGCAGTCGACAGGGTTCACACACCATATATTTT. It encodes CASSRQGSHTIYF.

CDR3 DNA sequence: TGCGCCAGCAGTGGGGATGACAGGGGCTACGAGCAGTACTTC. Translated: CASSGDDRGYEQYF. The chain joins TRBV10-1 to TRBJ2-7; TRBD1 agrees at 8 bases. CDR1 WNHNN and CDR2 SYGVQD come from the germline V gene (reference sequence). The CDR3 covers 14 residues. V shed 4 bases, J shed 3 bases, and the junction held 5 bases outside the gene matches.

This clone was seen a single time. The CDR3 sequence: CASSQDPGKRGEQYF. The CDR3 coding sequence is TGTGCCAGCAGCCAAGATCCAGGGAAGAGGGGGGAGCAGTACTTC. The chain recombines TRBV4-2 with TRBJ2-7; possibly TRBD1 for D (6 bases). CDR3 length: 15 amino acids. Germline lookup yields CDR1 LGHNA and CDR2 YNFKEQ. Trimming pared 0 bases from V and 7 bases from J, leaving 16 bases between.

The V gene is TRBV7-6, the J gene TRBJ2-3, with 13 bases lining up with TRBD2. The V gene end was trimmed by 5 bases and the J gene end by 5 bases; junction bases not matched to a gene: 7. Germline V gene data show CDR1 as SGHVS and CDR2 as FNYEAQ. The CDR3 is 16 residues long. CDR3 bases: TGTGCCAGCAGCAGAAGACTAGCGGGAGGTCAAGATACGCAGTATTTT. Its protein is CASSRRLAGGQDTQYF.

This chain joins TRBV7-8 and TRBJ2-2; 7 nucleotides agree with TRBD1. Per germline, CDR1 SGHVS and CDR2 FQNEAQ. V shed 3 bases and J 3 bases; nucleotides not matched to a gene: 4. The CDR3 totals 15 residues. The CDR3 coding sequence is TGTGCCAGCAGCTTCCTAGGGGGCTACACCGGGGAGCTGTTTTTT. It encodes CASSFLGGYTGELFF. The full variable domain, rest sourced from reference TRBV7-8 and TRBJ2-2, is GAGVSQSPRYKVAKRGQDVALRCDPISGHVSLFWYQQALGQGPEFLTYFQNEAQLDKSGLPSDRFFAERPEGSVSTLKIQRTQQEDSAVYLCASSFLGGYTGELFFGEGSRLTVL.

The chain uses TRBV4-1 and TRBJ2-7; a possible D gene is TRBD1 (6 bases). This CDR3 is 14 amino acids long. V was clipped by 4 bases and J by 3 bases, with 13 bases between them. The germline CDR1 and CDR2 sequences are MGHRA and YSYEKL. The CDR3: CASSPYPGHYEQYF. DNA of the CDR3: TGCGCCAGCAGCCCGTACCCGGGACACTACGAGCAGTACTTC.